Below, one T cell receptor (beta chain) is given with its context. The target antigen is unknown. The data were obtained in a study of T cell responses to AZD1222 COVID-19 vaccine. Regarding the study as a whole: Distributed over spike, vaccine-associated CD4 TCRs predominated at 160-218 and 743-854. Donor demographics were predominantly white British with a female majority; clonal diversity may be underestimated. Baseline seropositivity characterized only six AZD1222 recipients.

Repertoires were generated with immunoSEQ multiplex PCR, while TCRdb's copy carries only in-frame clones and drops some. This sample has approximately 140,000 clones; about 95% occur once, and the top ten carry roughly 1.3%. Trimming took 0 bases from V and 0 from J, leaving 13 bases between them. CDR1 is SGHNT and CDR2 is YYREEE in the germline V gene (reference sequence). The CDR3 runs 17 residues. The sample here was peripheral blood, taken on day 0 of AZD1222 vaccination. The TCR sequence derives from an adult in good health. This sequence joins TRBV5-4 and TRBJ2-1; maybe TRBD1 (6 bases). This chain's CDR3 is CASSLGSGTSSYNEQFF. The DNA of the CDR3 is TGTGCCAGCAGCTTGGGTTCGGGGACAAGCTCCTACAATGAGCAGTTCTTC.